This T cell receptor beta chain was identified during a study of cytomegalovirus exposure and HLA in healthy donors. The primer mix had 60 Vbeta and 13 Jbeta primers. Original handling: Tens of millions of unique TCR beta chains, roughly 11 million shared, were counted in a later analysis. The assay was immunoSEQ multiplex PCR, and TCRdb's table has in-frame clones only and misses some. Clone size and the V and J calls come from that table; the DNA yielded D and trimming. Of roughly 100,000 clones in the sample, around three quarters are singletons; the top ten hold over 9%. CDR1 is SNHLY, CDR2 FYNNEI, per germline. The CDR3 extends over 15 amino acids. J lost 6 bases, V lost 7 bases, and 9 bases had no gene match.

The specimen was PBMCs. The sequence came from a woman younger than 30 in good health and CMV-seropositive. The chain couples TRBV2 to TRBJ1-5, with 10 bases matching TRBD1. CDR3: CASMGQGKMGQPQHF. The CDR3 DNA follows: TGTGCCAGCATGGGACAGGGGAAAATGGGTCAGCCCCAGCATTTT. Complete variable domain (other parts from reference TRBV2 and TRBJ1-5): EPEVTQTPSHQVTQMGQEVILRCVPISNHLYFYWYRQILGQKVEFLVSFYNNEISEKSEIFDDQFSVERPDGSNFTLKIRSTKLEDSAMYFCASMGQGKMGQPQHFGDGTRLSIL.